One sample yielded the 30 T cell receptor beta chains listed below, sequenced in a study of T cells in Graves' hyperthyroidism and ophthalmopathy. RNA transcripts provided the source from which TCR beta CDR3 regions were amplified. First-round RT-PCR targeting the TCR CDR3 was performed with the HTBI primer set. TCRdb called the multiplex PCR reads again in MiXCR, with one record for every CDR3 protein. Among 750,000 to 950,000 distinct CDR3 sequences, more than 30% were seen once, and the ten largest hold 8% to 9%. Sequenced: blood. These receptors all come from a man between 18 and 35 years old with Graves' hyperthyroidism.

This clonotype was observed many times. CDR3 in DNA: TGCGCCAGCAGCTTACAGGCAGTTGGGGCCAACGTCCTGACTTTC. The encoded protein is CASSLQAVGANVLTF. The rearrangement uses TRBV5-1 and TRBJ2-6, with a possible D match to TRBD1 (5 bases). From germline, CDR1 is SGHRS and CDR2 YFSETQ. The CDR3 has 15 amino acids. Trimming removed 2 bases at V and 3 bases at J, with 9 bases between. Full variable domain (outside the CDR3, taken from reference TRBV5-1 and TRBJ2-6): KAGVTQTPRYLIKTRGQQVTLSCSPISGHRSVSWYQQTPGQGLQFLFEYFSETQRNKGNFPGRFSGRQFSNSRSEMNVSTLELGDSALYLCASSLQAVGANVLTFGAGSRLTVL.

At least ten counts were recorded for this clonotype. The chain uses TRBV6-6 and TRBJ2-7, with a weak D call TRBD2 (7 bases). V shed 5 bases and J shed 5 bases, with 16 bases lying between them. Germline V CDR1 and CDR2: MNHNY, SVGAGI (reference sequence). The CDR3 length is 14 residues. The DNA of the CDR3 is TGTGCCAGCAGTCAACCCGCGGGGGACAACGAGCAGTACTTC. Translating gives CASSQPAGDNEQYF.

The rearrangement joins TRBV19 to TRBJ2-5; D remains ambiguous. V shed 5 bases and J shed 0 bases, with 7 bases lying between them. From germline, CDR1 is LNHDA and CDR2 SQIVND (reference sequence). There are 13 residues in the CDR3. CDR3 residues: CASSFGHQETQYF. CDR3 DNA: TGTGCCAGTAGTTTTGGACACCAAGAGACCCAGTACTTC. The whole variable domain, remainder taken from reference TRBV19 and TRBJ2-5, is DGGITQSPKYLFRKEGQNVTLSCEQNLNHDAMYWYRQDPGQGLRLIYYSQIVNDFQKGDIAEGYSVSREKKESFPLTVTSAQKNPTAFYLCASSFGHQETQYFGPGTRLLVL.

This clonotype was observed a few times. The V and J genes are TRBV6-6 and TRBJ1-6; maybe TRBD1 (5 bases). The V gene lost 4 bases and the J gene lost 9 bases, with 13 bases spanning the gap. CDR1 MNHNY and CDR2 SVGAGI come from the germline V gene (reference sequence). This CDR3 has 14 residues. CDR3 coding DNA: TGTGCCAGCAGTTTCAGGGTCACGATTTCACCCCTCCACTTT. This translates into CASSFRVTISPLHF.

This chain uses TRBV5-4 with TRBJ1-2; 10 bases fit TRBD1. This CDR3 region has 13 residues. V lost 6 bases and J lost 5; bases outside the gene matches: 4. Germline CDR1 and CDR2: SGHNT and YYREEE (reference sequence). The CDR3 coding sequence is TGTGCCAGCATGGACAGGGGGAGGTATGGCTACACCTTC. This translates into CASMDRGRYGYTF. Variable domain in full (rest from reference TRBV5-4 and TRBJ1-2): ETGVTQSPTHLIKTRGQQVTLRCSSQSGHNTVSWYQQALGQGPQFIFQYYREEENGRGNFPPRFSGLQFPNYSSELNVNALELDDSALYLCASMDRGRYGYTFGSGTRLTVV.

This clonotype was seen ten or more times. V gene TRBV7-2 combines with J gene TRBJ1-2; D uncertain. Per germline, CDR1 SGHTA and CDR2 FQGNSA. Trimming shortened V by 5 bases and J by 3 bases, and 10 bases separated the two germline ends. This CDR3 spans 13 amino acids. The CDR3 DNA reads TGTGCCAGCAGCCACAGCCGGGACTATGGCTACACCTTC. Translating it yields CASSHSRDYGYTF.

The chain couples TRBV7-9 to TRBJ1-6; D gene unclear. The CDR3 spans 15 residues. Deletions cut 5 bases from V and 3 bases from J, with 11 bases between. CDR1 is SEHNR, CDR2 FQNEAQ, per germline (reference sequence). The CDR3 spells CASSPQANYNSPLHF. The CDR3, as DNA: TGTGCCAGCAGCCCGCAGGCGAACTATAATTCACCCCTCCACTTT. Full variable domain (missing parts from reference TRBV7-9 and TRBJ1-6): DTGVSQNPRHKITKRGQNVTFRCDPISEHNRLYWYRQTLGQGPEFLTYFQNEAQLEKSRLLSDRFSAERPKGSFSTLEIQRTEQGDSAMYLCASSPQANYNSPLHFGNGTRLTVT.

The rearrangement links TRBV7-9 to TRBJ1-1; 9 bases are shared with TRBD1. This CDR3 is 15 amino acids long. The germline CDR1 and CDR2 sequences are SEHNR and FQNEAQ (reference sequence). V lost 5 bases, J lost 1 base, and 5 bases stayed unmatched. This CDR3 is CASSLYRGPNTEAFF. The DNA of the CDR3 is TGTGCCAGCAGCCTTTACAGGGGGCCGAACACTGAAGCTTTCTTT. Combining the CDR3 with reference TRBV7-9 and TRBJ1-1 gives the whole variable domain DTGVSQNPRHKITKRGQNVTFRCDPISEHNRLYWYRQTLGQGPEFLTYFQNEAQLEKSRLLSDRFSAERPKGSFSTLEIQRTEQGDSAMYLCASSLYRGPNTEAFFGQGTRLTVV.

This clonotype was detected many times. The V gene is TRBV7-9, the J gene TRBJ2-5; perhaps TRBD2 as D (5 bases). There are 15 residues in the CDR3. Trimming stripped 4 bases from V and 5 bases from J, with 17 bases between. The germline V gene has CDR1 SEHNR and CDR2 FQNEAQ (reference sequence). The CDR3 spells CASSSNGNPGETQYF. CDR3 nucleotide sequence: TGTGCCAGCAGCTCCAACGGGAATCCGGGCGAGACCCAGTACTTC.

The chain combines TRBV6-6 with TRBJ1-2, with D hard to call. The CDR3 has 13 residues. Germline CDR1 reads MNHNY; CDR2 reads SVGAGI (reference sequence). Trimming left V 6 bases short and J 7 bases short, with 15 bases between. CDR3 DNA sequence: TGTGCCAGCAGGCCCCTCGGAAGGACTGGCTACACCTTC. Its protein is CASRPLGRTGYTF.

The chain links TRBV25-1 to TRBJ1-2; the match to TRBD1 covers 7 bases. Germline assignment: CDR1 MGHDK and CDR2 SYGVNS. This CDR3 spans 14 amino acids. Trimming removed 8 bases from V and 7 bases from J; junction bases left unmatched: 13. CDR3 nucleotide sequence: TGTGCCAGCGTTTCGGGAAGGACAGGCGGTGGCTACACCTTC. Encoded protein: CASVSGRTGGGYTF.

Concerning this clonotype: Sequence at one end of the junction differs from germline and may be a read error. This chain uses TRBV6-5 with TRBJ1-1; D is undetermined. In germline, CDR1 is MNHEY, CDR2 SVGAGI. The CDR3 contains 14 residues. The CDR3 region is CAISYSGGYTEAFF. The CDR3 DNA reads as TGTGCCATCAGTTACTCAGGAGGGTACACTGAAGCTTTCTTT.

The CDR3 DNA follows: TGTGCCAGCAGTTTAAGTAGGGACAGAGCCTACGAGCAGTACTTC. Amino acids: CASSLSRDRAYEQYF. The genes are TRBV12-3 or TRBV12-4 and TRBJ2-7; 7 bases align to TRBD1. The CDR3 covers 15 residues. Losses at the gene ends were 2 bases for V and 2 bases for J; bases not matched to a gene: 6.

The chain employs TRBV11-2 and TRBJ1-3; D is unresolved. Per the germline V gene, CDR1 is SGHAT and CDR2 is FQNNGV. Trimming removed 1 base from V and 0 bases from J, with 13 bases in between. The CDR3 has 17 amino acids. This CDR3 reads CASSLVTQATSGNTIYF. In DNA form, the CDR3 reads TGTGCCAGCAGCTTAGTGACCCAGGCGACCTCTGGAAACACCATATATTTT.

This clonotype was counted many times. At one end the junction does not follow the germline gene, possibly because of a read error. This sequence joins TRBV19 and TRBJ1-5; no clear D. CDR3 length: 12 residues. The germline CDR1 and CDR2 sequences are LNHDA and SQIVND (reference sequence). This CDR3 is CASSTPNQPQHF. In DNA form, the CDR3 reads TGTGCCAGCAGTACGCCCAATCAGCCCCAGCATTTT.

Details on this clonotype: A junction boundary mismatches the germline segment, possibly from a read error. The V call is TRBV7-9, the J call TRBJ2-7; 7 bases agree with TRBD1. The germline gives CDR1 SEHNR, CDR2 FQNEAQ (reference sequence). The CDR3 extends over 13 amino acids. CDR3 region: CASSRDSFYGQYF. DNA for the CDR3: TGTGCCAGCAGCCGGGACAGCTTCTACGGGCAGTACTTC.

Comments on this clonotype: This clone may be a read error of a much larger clone one base away. V and J are TRBV29-1 and TRBJ2-7; no reliable D call. From germline, CDR1 is SQVTM and CDR2 ANQGSEA. This CDR3 comprises 14 residues. This chain's CDR3 is CGVGPRYPSYEQYF. The CDR3 bases are TGCGGCGTTGGACCCCGTTACCCCTCCTACGAGCAGTACTTC.

This clonotype has ten or more counts. The V call is TRBV7-9, the J call TRBJ1-4, with no clear D. The CDR3 runs 10 residues. From germline, CDR1 is SEHNR and CDR2 FQNEAQ (reference sequence). V shed 8 bases and J shed 5 bases, with 3 bases lying between them. DNA for the CDR3: TGTGCCAGCGGAAATGAAAAACTGTTTTTT. It is translated as CASGNEKLFF.

The rearrangement uses TRBV7-9 and TRBJ1-4; D unresolved. Germline assignment: CDR1 SEHNR and CDR2 FQNEAQ (reference sequence). The CDR3 is made up of 15 amino acids. With 4 bases removed from V and 4 bases from J, the gap between germline ends came to 13 bases. Written as DNA, the CDR3 is TGTGCCAGCAGCTCTACAGTCCCAGTTAATGAAAAACTGTTTTTT. The encoded protein is CASSSTVPVNEKLFF.

This clonotype was detected ten times or more. The CDR3 region has the DNA TGCAGCGCTGAGACTGGACTAGATTATCCCCAGTACTTC. This codes for CSAETGLDYPQYF. V and J are TRBV29-1 and TRBJ2-5, with 7 bases identical to TRBD2. The germline gives CDR1 SQVTM, CDR2 ANQGSEA. The V and J ends lost 7 bases and 9 bases, in that order; junction bases with no gene match: 14. The CDR3 runs to 13 residues.

This clonotype was counted ten times or more. The J gene is TRBJ1-1, the V gene TRBV20-1; D is undetermined. Germline-derived CDR1 and CDR2 are DFQATT and SNEGSKA (reference sequence). This CDR3 comprises 11 residues. The CDR3, as DNA: TGCAGGTCCGTTGCGAACACTGAAGCTTTCTTT. It translates to CRSVANTEAFF.

The gene calls are TRBV2 and TRBJ1-2; D unclear. The CDR3 spans 11 residues. Germline V CDR1 and CDR2: SNHLY, FYNNEI. Between the trimmed V and J ends, which lost 8 bases and 8 bases, there was a span of 12 bases. The CDR3 DNA reads as TGTGCCAGCGCGGAAATCGGGGGCTACACCTTC. As protein: CASAEIGGYTF.

The chain couples TRBV5-6 to TRBJ1-5; TRBD1 agrees at 7 bases. The V segment lost 4 bases and the J segment 7 bases; nucleotides outside the gene matches: 8. Germline V gives CDR1 SGHDT, CDR2 YYEEEE. The CDR3 length is 14 residues. The DNA for the CDR3 is TGTGCCAGCAGCACCCGACAGGGCTGGCAGCCCCAGCATTTT. Its protein product is CASSTRQGWQPQHF.

The genes are TRBV7-2 and TRBJ2-5; D perhaps matches TRBD2 (5 bases). Trimming stripped 3 bases from V and 5 bases from J, with 13 bases between. Germline CDR1 is SGHTA and CDR2 is FQGNSA. This CDR3 region has 14 residues. CDR3 region: CASSLVTGSETQYF. The DNA of the CDR3 is TGTGCCAGCAGCTTGGTTACGGGGAGCGAGACCCAGTACTTC. Complete variable domain (other parts from reference TRBV7-2 and TRBJ2-5): GAGVSQSPSNKVTEKGKDVELRCDPISGHTALYWYRQSLGQGLEFLIYFQGNSAPDKSGLPSDRFSAERTGGSVSTLTIQRTQQEDSAVYLCASSLVTGSETQYFGPGTRLLVL.

The CDR3 spells CASSQDPGHTGELFF. The CDR3 DNA reads TGCGCCAGCAGCCAAGACCCAGGGCACACCGGGGAGCTGTTTTTT. The rearrangement links TRBV5-1 to TRBJ2-2, with D possibly TRBD1 on 5 matching bases. Germline CDR1 reads SGHRS; CDR2 reads YFSETQ. CDR3 size: 15 residues. The germline V and J ends were trimmed by 4 bases and 3 bases, with 13 bases remaining between them.

DNA for the CDR3: TGTGCCAGCAGCTCACCGACAGACCGCTCCTACGAGCAGTACTTC. It yields the protein CASSSPTDRSYEQYF. The chain has TRBV5-6 and TRBJ2-7; D is possibly TRBD1 (5 bases). Trimming removed 3 bases at V and 0 bases at J, with 13 bases between. CDR1 and CDR2 (germline): SGHDT, YYEEEE. This CDR3 is built from 15 residues.

This clonotype was counted ten times or more. The rearrangement uses TRBV20-1 and TRBJ1-6; no firm D call. This CDR3 region has 14 residues. V was trimmed by 0 bases and J by 3 bases, leaving 6 bases between them. CDR1 is DFQATT and CDR2 is SNEGSKA in the germline V gene (reference sequence). The CDR3 protein is CSARDNSYNSPLHF. CDR3 DNA sequence: TGCAGTGCTAGAGATAACAGCTATAATTCACCCCTCCACTTT.

The chain has TRBV12-3 or TRBV12-4 and TRBJ2-5, with unresolved D. The CDR3 is 14 residues long. The V and J ends lost 4 bases and 4 bases respectively, with 13 bases between them. CDR3 region: CASSSGSWGETQYF. The CDR3 nucleotides read TGTGCCAGCAGTTCCGGTTCGTGGGGAGAGACCCAGTACTTC.

There are many counts of this clonotype. The chain uses TRBV9 and TRBJ1-2; D perhaps matches TRBD1 (5 bases). Germline-derived CDR1 and CDR2 are SGDLS and YYNGEE. The CDR3 consists of 15 residues. Trimming shortened V by 2 bases and J by 0 bases, and 11 bases separated the two germline ends. CDR3 nucleotide sequence: TGTGCCAGCAGCGTCAGGGCCCGAGCTAACTATGGCTACACCTTC. This codes for CASSVRARANYGYTF.

V and J are TRBV6-5 and TRBJ1-4, with D unclear. The CDR3 covers 14 residues. CDR1 and CDR2 (germline): MNHEY, SVGAGI. The V gene lost 4 bases and the J gene lost 7 bases, with 13 bases spanning the gap. In nucleotides, the CDR3 is TGTGCCAGCAGTTTTAAGTCAACCCGTGAAAAACTGTTTTTT. Amino acid sequence: CASSFKSTREKLFF.